The 23 T cell receptor beta chains below were found in one sample sequenced in a study of CD8+CD57+ T cells in acquired aplastic anemia. TCR beta VDJ and CDR3 profiles were obtained from a genomic DNA template. In TCRdb, the reads were re-called with MiXCR into one record per CDR3 protein. Of over 250,000 distinct CDR3 sequences detected, 45% to 65% appear once; the ten largest clones hold approximately 1.2%. Individuals selected for sequencing had exhibited CD8+CD57+ cell expansion on flow cytometry. The sample consisted of sorted CD4+, CD8+, or CD8+CD57+ T cells (not recorded which) from PBMCs. The receptors shown here come from a human donor with aplastic anemia.

This clonotype was picked up many times. The rearrangement uses TRBV19 and TRBJ2-1; D is undetermined. Germline V gives CDR1 LNHDA, CDR2 SQIVND (reference sequence). V was cut by 3 bases and J by 12 bases, with 12 bases left in between. This CDR3 spans 12 amino acids. CDR3 region: CASSMGYGWQFF. CDR3 bases: TGTGCCAGTAGTATGGGCTATGGTTGGCAGTTCTTC.

The CDR3 sequence is CASTAERGAGNTIYF. CDR3 coding DNA: TGTGCCAGTACCGCGGAGCGAGGTGCTGGAAACACCATATATTTT. The genes are TRBV19 and TRBJ1-3; D gene unclear. The CDR3 totals 15 residues. Germline assignment: CDR1 LNHDA and CDR2 SQIVND (reference sequence). Trimming removed 7 bases from V and 2 bases from J, with 15 bases in between.

In regard to this clonotype: The junction differs from germline at one of its ends, possibly a read error. This chain uses TRBV7-9 with TRBJ1-6; perhaps TRBD1 as D (6 bases). The CDR3 has 17 amino acids. Germline V gene lookup returns CDR1 SEHNR and CDR2 FQNEAQ (reference sequence). CDR3 protein: CASSLALPGAYNSPLHF. The CDR3 DNA follows: TGTGCCAGCAGCTTAGCTCTACCGGGGGCCTACAATTCACCCCTCCACTTT.

The V gene is TRBV20-1, the J gene TRBJ1-2; TRBD1 matches at 9 bases. Per germline, CDR1 DFQATT and CDR2 SNEGSKA (reference sequence). The junction had 8 bases not matched to a gene; V was cut back by 5 bases and J by 4 bases. CDR3 size: 14 residues. The CDR3 is CSAGLGQGSYGYTF. For the CDR3, the DNA is TGCAGTGCTGGGCTGGGACAGGGTAGCTATGGCTACACCTTC.

V gene TRBV7-6 combines with J gene TRBJ2-1; 7 nucleotides line up with TRBD1. After removal of 5 bases from V and 0 bases from J, the junction contained 7 bases not matched to a gene. Germline V lookup: CDR1 SGHVS, CDR2 FNYEAQ. This CDR3 region has 16 residues. In DNA, the CDR3 is TGTGCCAGCAGCCTTATGGGACAGAGCTCCTACAATGAGCAGTTCTTC. Its protein product is CASSLMGQSSYNEQFF.

The gene calls are TRBV15 and TRBJ2-7; TRBD1 matches 10 bases. The V gene end was trimmed by 4 bases and the J gene end by 0 bases; junction bases not matched to a gene: 3. The CDR3 runs 15 residues. Germline lookup yields CDR1 LNHNV and CDR2 YYDKDF (reference sequence). CDR3 nucleotide sequence: TGTGCCACCAGCAATGACAGGGGGCTCTCCTACGAGCAGTACTTC. As protein: CATSNDRGLSYEQYF.

V is TRBV15 and J is TRBJ1-2, with D possibly TRBD1 on 5 matching bases. The CDR3 has 14 residues. Germline V gene sequence: CDR1 LNHNV, CDR2 YYDKDF (reference sequence). The germline V and J ends were trimmed by 4 bases and 8 bases, with 17 bases remaining between them. CDR3: CATSIGGEAGGYTF. CDR3 DNA: TGTGCCACCAGCATCGGAGGAGAAGCAGGGGGCTACACCTTC.

This chain uses TRBV9 with TRBJ2-7; D might be TRBD1 or TRBD2, each matching 5 bases. V lost 4 bases to trimming and J lost 3 bases, with 14 bases between them. CDR1 and CDR2 from the germline V gene are SGDLS and YYNGEE. This CDR3 has 14 residues. DNA for the CDR3: TGTGCCAGCAGCCTCGGGACGGAGAACTACGAGCAGTACTTC. Translation gives CASSLGTENYEQYF.

This clonotype occurred many times. This sequence joins TRBV3-1 and TRBJ2-7, with 10 bases lining up with TRBD1. This CDR3 has 14 residues. The germline V gene has CDR1 LGHDT and CDR2 YNNKEL (reference sequence). Trimming took 4 bases from V and 3 from J; bases not matched to a gene: 3. The CDR3 DNA sequence: TGTGCCAGCAGCCTCCGGGACAGGGGCTACGAGCAGTACTTC. Translating gives CASSLRDRGYEQYF.

Ten or more counts support this clonotype. The chain has TRBV10-2 and TRBJ1-5; D uncertain. The CDR3 is 12 amino acids. Germline lookup yields CDR1 WSHSY and CDR2 SAAADI. Between the trimmed V and J ends, which lost 2 bases and 6 bases, there was a span of 5 bases. The CDR3 here is CASSELSQPQHF. The CDR3 DNA reads TGCGCCAGCAGTGAGCTGTCTCAGCCCCAGCATTTT.

This clonotype occurred many times. The conserved closing phenylalanine or tryptophan is absent in this CDR3, likely reflecting a read error. The DNA is left out, because the CDR3 cannot be placed on it with certainty; the CDR3 is given as TCRdb lists it. The chain carries TRBV10-1 and TRBJ2-7; the tabulated D call, TRBD1, remains unverified against the DNA. Germline-derived CDR1 and CDR2 are WNHNN and SYGVQD (reference sequence). With termini counted, the CDR3 has 11 amino acids. CDR3 region: CASSLSSLNVL.

This clonotype occurred once. The rearrangement links TRBV20-1 to TRBJ1-1, with TRBD1 matching over 7 bases. The V gene's germline CDR1 is DFQATT and CDR2 SNEGSKA (reference sequence). The CDR3 extends over 13 amino acids. Trimming at V came to 3 bases and at J to 1 base, leaving 2 bases not matched to a gene. CDR3 amino acids: CSARTGSNTEAFF. In DNA form, the CDR3 reads TGCAGTGCTAGGACAGGGTCGAACACTGAAGCTTTCTTT.

The chain employs TRBV24-1 and TRBJ2-5, with D perhaps matching TRBD2 (5 bases). The CDR3 has 15 residues. Trimming took 2 bases from V and 1 from J, leaving 10 bases between them. Germline loops: CDR1 KGHDR, CDR2 SFDVKD. DNA of the CDR3: TGTGCCACCAGTGATTCGGGGTCCGGCCAAGAGACCCAGTACTTC. Amino acids: CATSDSGSGQETQYF.

Comment on this clonotype: Germline and junction disagree at one end, which may indicate a read error. The DNA for the CDR3 is TGCGCCAGCAGCTTGGAACAGGGGGTATATAGCAATCAGCCCCAGCATTTC. It encodes CASSLEQGVYSNQPQHF. The V gene is TRBV5-1, the J gene TRBJ1-5, with 8 bases aligning to TRBD1. The CDR3 covers 17 residues. Germline V lookup: CDR1 SGHRS, CDR2 YFSETQ.

The V and J genes are TRBV11-3 and TRBJ2-3; D is ambiguous. Germline V gives CDR1 SGHNT, CDR2 YENEEA. There are 12 residues in the CDR3. Trimming stripped 5 bases from V and 4 bases from J, with 7 bases between. The CDR3 DNA reads as TGTGCCAGCAGCGGGGTTCCAGATACGCAGTATTTT. Translated, it gives CASSGVPDTQYF.

This chain uses TRBV5-6 with TRBJ2-5; D may correspond to TRBD1 or TRBD2 (5 bases each). The CDR3 covers 16 residues. From germline, CDR1 is SGHDT and CDR2 YYEEEE. Trimming stripped 3 bases from V and 1 base from J, with 16 bases between. Written as DNA, the CDR3 is TGTGCCAGCAGCTCGTTCCGGGGCAGCCCCCAAGAGACCCAGTACTTC. Encoded protein: CASSSFRGSPQETQYF.

This clonotype occurred many times. The V gene is TRBV5-8, the J gene TRBJ1-2, with a weak D call TRBD1 (5 bases). The CDR3 has 13 residues. Trimming cost V 0 bases and J 5 bases, with 8 bases left between them. CDR1 is SGHTS and CDR2 is YDEGEE in the germline V gene. For the CDR3, the DNA is TGTGCCAGCAGCTTGGGACAGAGTTATGGCTACACCTTC. It encodes CASSLGQSYGYTF.

The V and J genes are TRBV7-7 and TRBJ1-1; D is perhaps TRBD1 (5 bases). The CDR3 contains 14 residues. V lost 6 bases, J lost 9 bases, and 20 bases lay in between. Germline CDR1 and CDR2: SSHAT and FNYEAQ (reference sequence). CDR3 in DNA: TGTGCCAGCAGGGGGGGATCCTACGAGCAGAAAGCTTTCTTT. The encoded protein is CASRGGSYEQKAFF.

This clonotype was counted many times. This CDR3 reads CASRPGQERSYGYTF. As DNA, the CDR3 is TGTGCCAGCAGGCCCGGACAGGAACGTTCCTATGGCTACACCTTC. The V call is TRBV6-1, the J call TRBJ1-2; 7 bases match TRBD1. CDR1 is MNHNS and CDR2 is SASEGT in the germline V gene. With V trimmed by 6 bases and J by 4 bases, 11 bases remained unmatched. The CDR3 is 15 amino acids.

V is TRBV9 and J is TRBJ1-2; D not resolved. Germline CDR1 is SGDLS and CDR2 is YYNGEE. The CDR3 contains 12 residues. Trimming took 5 bases from V and 4 from J, leaving 9 bases between them. Here the CDR3 DNA reads TGTGCCAGCAGTGATACACCCTATGGCTACACCTTC. As protein: CASSDTPYGYTF.

This clonotype was recorded many times. The chain links TRBV19 to TRBJ2-6, with D possibly being TRBD1 (6 bases). CDR3 length: 19 residues. V lost 5 bases and J 0 bases, leaving 20 bases between the germline ends. Germline V gene sequence: CDR1 LNHDA, CDR2 SQIVND (reference sequence). The CDR3 region has the DNA TGTGCCAGTAGTGTGTATTTCGGTGGGGGACACTCTGGGGCCAACGTCCTGACTTTC. Encoded protein: CASSVYFGGGHSGANVLTF. Complete variable domain (other parts from reference TRBV19 and TRBJ2-6): DGGITQSPKYLFRKEGQNVTLSCEQNLNHDAMYWYRQDPGQGLRLIYYSQIVNDFQKGDIAEGYSVSREKKESFPLTVTSAQKNPTAFYLCASSVYFGGGHSGANVLTFGAGSRLTVL.

The rearrangement uses TRBV19 and TRBJ2-5; D call uncertain. Germline V lookup: CDR1 LNHDA, CDR2 SQIVND (reference sequence). CDR3 length: 13 residues. Trimming pared 3 bases from V and 2 bases from J, leaving 7 bases between. The CDR3 region has the DNA TGTGCCAGTAGTATCATGGGGCAAGAGACCCAGTACTTC. This codes for CASSIMGQETQYF.

This chain connects TRBV4-3 to TRBJ2-2, with 9 bases identical to TRBD1. Per germline, CDR1 LGHNA and CDR2 YSLEER. The V and J ends lost 4 bases and 1 base, in that order; junction bases with no gene match: 4. The CDR3 loop spans 16 amino acids. The CDR3 bases are TGCGCCAGCAGCCCCGGGACAGGGAAGAACACCGGGGAGCTGTTTTTT. It is translated as CASSPGTGKNTGELFF.